The sequence of this TCR beta chain was determined in a study of blood T cell repertoires in COVID-19. The data were produced by immunoSEQ multiplex PCR, yet TCRdb's version contains in-frame clones alone and is incomplete. The sample carries about 74,000 clones, roughly 86% recorded once. CDR1 is SGHNT and CDR2 is YYREEE in the germline V gene (reference sequence). This CDR3 is 16 amino acids long. Trimming cost V 4 bases and J 4 bases; bases outside gene matches: 9. The sequenced sample consisted of peripheral blood. This TCR came from a man in his 70s with acute or convalescent COVID-19. The chain has TRBV5-4 and TRBJ2-2; TRBD2 matches at 8 bases. The CDR3 protein is CASSTGGGRSTGELFF. As DNA, the CDR3 is TGTGCCAGCAGCACGGGGGGGGGCAGGAGCACCGGGGAGCTGTTTTTT.